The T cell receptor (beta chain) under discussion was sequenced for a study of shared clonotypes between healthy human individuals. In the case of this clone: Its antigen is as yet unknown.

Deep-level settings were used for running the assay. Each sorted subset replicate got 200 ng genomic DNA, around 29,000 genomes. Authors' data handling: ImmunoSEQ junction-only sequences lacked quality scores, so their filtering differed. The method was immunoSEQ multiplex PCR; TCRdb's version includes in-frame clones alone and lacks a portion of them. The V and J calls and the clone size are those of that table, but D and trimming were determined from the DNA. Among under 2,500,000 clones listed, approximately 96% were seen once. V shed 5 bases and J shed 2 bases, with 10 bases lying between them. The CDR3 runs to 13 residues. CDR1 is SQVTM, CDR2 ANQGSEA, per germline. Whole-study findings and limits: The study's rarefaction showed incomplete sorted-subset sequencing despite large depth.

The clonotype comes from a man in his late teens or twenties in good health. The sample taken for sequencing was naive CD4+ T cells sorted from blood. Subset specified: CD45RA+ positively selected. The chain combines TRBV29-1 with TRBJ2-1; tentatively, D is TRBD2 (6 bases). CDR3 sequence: CSVPRLAYNEQFF. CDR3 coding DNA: TGCAGCGTTCCGAGACTAGCCTACAATGAGCAGTTCTTC.